The source of this T cell receptor (beta chain) is a study of blood T cell repertoires in COVID-19. Study as a whole: The study drew acute and convalescent COVID-19 samples from the United States, Italy and Spain. T cells, B-cell-depleted T cells, or PBMCs provided the cDNA or gDNA that served as material.

Clones were sequenced by immunoSEQ multiplex PCR, and TCRdb holds only the in-frame ones, with some missing. The data show 190,000 or so clones, around 87% seen once. Concerning this clone itself: Other DNA sequences in this specimen translate into the identical CDR3.

The V segment lost 6 bases and the J segment 5 bases; nucleotides outside the gene matches: 5. The CDR3 has 15 amino acids. Germline-derived CDR1 and CDR2 are LGHDT and YNNKEL (reference sequence). The rearrangement links TRBV3-1 (or the pseudogene TRBV3-2) to TRBJ1-6; 9 nucleotides line up with TRBD1. Input material: peripheral blood. The sequence derives from a man aged 35 to 55 with active or convalescent COVID-19. In nucleotides, the CDR3 is TGTGCCAGCAGTCTTAGGACAGGGGATAATTCACCCCTCCACTTT. Amino acids: CASSLRTGDNSPLHF.